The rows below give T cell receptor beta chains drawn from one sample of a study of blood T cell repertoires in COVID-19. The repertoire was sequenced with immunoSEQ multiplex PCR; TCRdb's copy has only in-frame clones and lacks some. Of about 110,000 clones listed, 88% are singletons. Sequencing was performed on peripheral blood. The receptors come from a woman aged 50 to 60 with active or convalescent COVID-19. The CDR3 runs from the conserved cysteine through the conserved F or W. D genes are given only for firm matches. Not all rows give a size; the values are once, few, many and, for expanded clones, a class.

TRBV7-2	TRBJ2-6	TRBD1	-	CASSPTGSGANVLTF	TGTGCCAGCAGCCCGACAGGGTCTGGGGCCAACGTCCTGACTTTC
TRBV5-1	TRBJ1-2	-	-	CASSLDSYGYTF	TGCGCCAGCAGCTTGGACAGCTATGGCTACACCTTC
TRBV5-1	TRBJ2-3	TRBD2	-	CASRGTSVKTDTQYF	TGCGCCAGCAGAGGGACTAGCGTGAAGACAGATACGCAGTATTTT
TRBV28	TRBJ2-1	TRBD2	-	CASNLLAGGVNEQFF	TGTGCCAGCAACCTACTAGCGGGAGGGGTCAATGAGCAGTTCTTC
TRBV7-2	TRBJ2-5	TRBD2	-	CASSFGGGSEETQYF	TGTGCCAGCAGCTTTGGCGGGGGATCCGAAGAGACCCAGTACTTC
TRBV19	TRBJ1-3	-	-	CASMEDRSGNTIYF	TGTGCCAGTATGGAGGACCGCTCTGGAAACACCATATATTTT
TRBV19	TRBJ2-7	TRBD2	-	CASSTGTSGRRSYEQYF	TGTGCCAGTAGTACGGGGACTAGCGGTCGAAGGAGCTACGAGCAGTACTTC
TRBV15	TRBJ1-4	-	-	CATSTGGGDEKLFF	TGTGCCACCAGCACGGGGGGCGGTGATGAAAAACTGTTTTTT
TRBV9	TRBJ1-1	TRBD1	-	CASSVGTGTEAFF	TGTGCCAGCAGCGTAGGGACAGGGACTGAAGCTTTCTTT
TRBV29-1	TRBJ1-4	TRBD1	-	CSVGDRGEKLFF	TGCAGCGTTGGGGACAGGGGTGAAAAACTGTTTTTT
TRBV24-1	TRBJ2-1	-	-	CATSDPGFVMNEQFF	TGTGCCACCAGTGATCCAGGGTTTGTGATGAATGAGCAGTTCTTC
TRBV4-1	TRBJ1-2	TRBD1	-	CASSPRTGGYGYTF	TGCGCCAGCAGTCCTAGGACAGGGGGCTATGGCTACACCTTC
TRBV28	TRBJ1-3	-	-	CASHRDSPRGNTIYF	TGTGCCAGCCATCGGGACTCCCCGAGGGGAAACACCATATATTTT
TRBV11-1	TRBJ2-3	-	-	CASSGRDKGTDTQYF	TGTGCCAGCAGCGGCCGGGACAAAGGTACAGATACGCAGTATTTT
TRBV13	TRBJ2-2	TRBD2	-	CASSRGGGRPVYTGELFF	TGTGCCAGCAGCCGCGGCGGCGGGAGGCCGGTGTACACCGGGGAGCTGTTTTTT
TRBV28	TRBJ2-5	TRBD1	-	CASSSGQMAQYF	TGTGCCAGCAGTTCGGGACAGATGGCCCAGTACTTC
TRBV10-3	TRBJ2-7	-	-	CAISEYERNYEQYF	TGTGCCATCAGTGAGTATGAGCGGAATTACGAGCAGTACTTC
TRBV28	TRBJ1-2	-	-	CASRSHRVTYGYTF	TGTGCCAGCAGATCCCACAGGGTCACCTATGGCTACACCTTC
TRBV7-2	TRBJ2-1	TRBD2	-	CASMLAGAYNEQFF	TGTGCCAGCATGCTAGCGGGGGCCTACAATGAGCAGTTCTTC
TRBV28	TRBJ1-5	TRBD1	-	CASRNLPGQGSGGVSNQPQHF	TGTGCCAGCAGGAATCTACCGGGACAGGGAAGCGGCGGAGTTAGCAATCAGCCCCAGCATTTT
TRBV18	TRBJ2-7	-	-	CASSPPAGREQYF	TGTGCCAGCTCACCACCCGCAGGGCGCGAGCAGTACTTC
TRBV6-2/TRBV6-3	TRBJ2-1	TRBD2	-	CASSPRTSGDNEQFF	TGTGCCAGCAGCCCACGGACTAGCGGGGACAATGAGCAGTTCTTC
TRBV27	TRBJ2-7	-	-	CASSLWGDSPYEQYF	TGTGCCAGCAGTTTATGGGGGGACAGCCCCTACGAGCAGTACTTC
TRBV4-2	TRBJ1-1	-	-	CASSQDPAGHMEAFF	TGTGCCAGCAGCCAAGATCCCGCGGGGCATATGGAAGCTTTCTTT
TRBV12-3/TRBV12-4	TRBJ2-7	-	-	CASSLRMEEQYF	TGTGCCAGCAGTTTAAGAATGGAGGAACAGTACTTC
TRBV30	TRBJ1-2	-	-	CACESSNYGYTF	TGTGCCTGCGAGTCCTCGAACTATGGCTACACCTTC
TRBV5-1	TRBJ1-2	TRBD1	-	CASSLAKRTGYGYTF	TGCGCCAGCAGCTTGGCAAAAAGGACAGGATATGGCTACACCTTC
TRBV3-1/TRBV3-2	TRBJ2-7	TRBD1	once	CASSQGGTGAYEQYF	TGTGCCAGCAGCCAAGGTGGGACAGGGGCCTACGAGCAGTACTTC
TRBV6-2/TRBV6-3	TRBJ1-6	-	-	CASSNPGQLMSPLHF	TGTGCCAGCAGTAATCCGGGACAACTAATGTCACCCCTCCACTTT
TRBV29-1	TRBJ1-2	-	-	CSVEVWRRRGVNYGYTF	TGCAGCGTTGAAGTTTGGCGTAGACGGGGGGTCAACTATGGCTACACCTTC
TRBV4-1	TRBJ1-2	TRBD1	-	CASSQDPRTGPIYGYTF	TGCGCCAGCAGCCAAGATCCGAGGACAGGACCCATCTATGGCTACACCTTC
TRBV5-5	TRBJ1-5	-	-	CASSLGPGVNQPQHF	TGTGCCAGCAGCTTGGGTCCAGGGGTGAATCAGCCCCAGCATTTT
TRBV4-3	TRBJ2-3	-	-	CASSPREGDTQYF	TGCGCCAGCAGCCCGCGGGAAGGGGATACGCAGTATTTT
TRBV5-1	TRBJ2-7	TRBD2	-	CASSIGTSGMGQYF	TGCGCCAGCAGCATAGGGACTAGCGGGATGGGGCAGTACTTC
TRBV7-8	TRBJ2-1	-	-	CASSTPGVQYNEQFF	TGTGCCAGCAGTACTCCCGGGGTACAATACAATGAGCAGTTCTTC
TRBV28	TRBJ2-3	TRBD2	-	CASRDLAGLRDTQYF	TGTGCCAGCAGAGACTTAGCGGGGTTGAGAGATACGCAGTATTTT
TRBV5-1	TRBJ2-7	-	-	CASSSFSSAAFDEQYF	TGCGCCAGCAGCTCCTTCTCCTCGGCGGCGTTCGACGAGCAGTACTTC
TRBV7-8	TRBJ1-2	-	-	CASSLGGGNSGYTF	TGTGCCAGCAGCTTGGGAGGGGGAAATAGTGGCTACACCTTC
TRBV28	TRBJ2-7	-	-	CASSQITYEQYF	TGTGCCAGCAGTCAGATTACCTACGAGCAGTACTTC
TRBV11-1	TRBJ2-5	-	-	CASSLALASQETQYF	TGTGCCAGCAGCTTAGCGCTGGCCTCCCAAGAGACCCAGTACTTC
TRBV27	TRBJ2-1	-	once	CASSVQGSSYNEQFF	TGTGCCAGCAGTGTTCAAGGGAGCTCCTACAATGAGCAGTTCTTC
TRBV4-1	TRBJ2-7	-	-	CASSQELSRGSYEQYF	TGCGCCAGCAGCCAAGAACTTTCCCGGGGTTCCTACGAGCAGTACTTC
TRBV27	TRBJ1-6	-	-	CASGTHNSPLHF	TGTGCCAGCGGGACTCATAATTCACCCCTCCACTTT
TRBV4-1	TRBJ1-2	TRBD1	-	CASSQERWPRGTGAAYGYTF	TGCGCCAGCAGCCAAGAAAGATGGCCGAGGGGCACAGGGGCCGCCTATGGCTACACCTTC
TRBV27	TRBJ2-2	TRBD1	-	CASSLSFTQGVTGELFF	TGTGCCAGCAGTTTATCGTTTACACAGGGGGTCACCGGGGAGCTGTTTTTT
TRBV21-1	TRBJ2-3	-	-	CASVTRGYLDTQYF	TGTGCCAGCGTAACAAGGGGGTATCTAGATACGCAGTATTTT
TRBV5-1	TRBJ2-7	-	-	CASRAEWWEQYF	TGCGCCAGCAGGGCGGAGTGGTGGGAGCAGTACTTC
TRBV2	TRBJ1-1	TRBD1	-	CASYGTGGEGTEAFF	TGTGCCAGCTATGGGACAGGGGGCGAGGGCACTGAAGCTTTCTTT
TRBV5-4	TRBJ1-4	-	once	CASSPGSGTTNEKLFF	TGTGCCAGCAGCCCCGGATCCGGGACAACTAATGAAAAACTGTTTTTT
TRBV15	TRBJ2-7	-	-	CATSRDNDGELYEQYF	TGTGCCACCAGCAGAGACAATGACGGGGAGTTGTACGAGCAGTACTTC
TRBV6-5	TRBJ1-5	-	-	CASSAGVGNQPQHF	TGTGCCAGCAGCGCAGGGGTCGGCAATCAGCCCCAGCATTTT